This is a list of T cell receptor beta chains from one sample in a study of blood T cells in healthy people across ages. TCRdb re-called the 5' RACE reads through MiXCR, storing one row per CDR3 protein. The data contain roughly 1,800,000 distinct CDR3 sequences, around 50% of them seen just once; the ten biggest clones take up over 2%. Material: blood. Receptors were obtained from a woman aged 40 to 49 in good health. Each CDR3 is given with its conserved first and last residue. D genes are given only for firm matches. The size of a clone is reported for some rows only, either as once, few or many, or as a class for expanded clones.

>TRBV4-1|TRBJ1-2|NA|16|few
CASGNEAGTLNYGYTF
TGCGCCAGCGGTAACGAGGCGGGGACTCTTAACTATGGCTACACCTTC
>TRBV3-1|TRBJ2-1|NA|13|NA
CASSQVQGYEQFF
TGTGCCAGCAGCCAAGTACAGGGCTATGAGCAGTTCTTC
>TRBV4-2|TRBJ2-5|TRBD2|17|NA
CASSQGGTSGGRETQYF
TGTGCCAGCAGCCAAGGTGGGACTAGCGGGGGTCGAGAGACCCAGTACTTC
>TRBV18|TRBJ2-4|TRBD1|17|once
CASSPPRTGSSKNIQYF
TGTGCCAGCTCTCCCCCAAGGACAGGGTCTTCCAAAAACATTCAGTACTTC
>TRBV7-2|TRBJ2-5|NA|14|NA
CASSFRAGPETQYF
TGTGCCAGCAGCTTTAGGGCAGGGCCAGAGACCCAGTACTTC
>TRBV12-3/TRBV12-4|TRBJ2-7|TRBD1|13|few
CASSRGGGDEQYF
TGTGCCAGCAGTAGAGGGGGCGGAGACGAGCAGTACTTC
>TRBV7-9|TRBJ2-1|NA|17|NA
CASSLGVAAISYNEQFF
TGTGCCAGCAGCTTAGGTGTAGCGGCTATATCCTACAATGAGCAGTTCTTC
>TRBV11-1|TRBJ2-3|NA|12|NA
CASSSRRGAQYF
TGTGCCAGCAGCTCAAGACGGGGGGCACAGTATTTT
>TRBV27|TRBJ1-2|TRBD1|15|NA
CASSPTGTAYRGYTF
TGTGCCAGCAGTCCCACCGGGACAGCTTACAGGGGCTACACCTTC
>TRBV4-3|TRBJ2-7|NA|13|few
CASSQEPGNEQYF
TGCGCCAGCAGCCAAGAACCAGGGAACGAGCAGTACTTC
>TRBV20-1|TRBJ2-5|NA|11|NA
CSAGDSQTQYF
TGCAGTGCTGGGGACTCCCAGACCCAGTACTTC
>TRBV5-4|TRBJ2-7|TRBD1|15|NA
CASSSTGAGSYEQYF
TGTGCCAGCAGCTCGACAGGGGCGGGGTCCTACGAGCAGTACTTC
>TRBV6-2/TRBV6-3|TRBJ2-5|TRBD2|14|NA
CASSYRRGQETQYF
TGTGCCAGCAGTTATAGGCGGGGGCAAGAGACCCAGTACTTC
>TRBV27|TRBJ2-7|NA|14|NA
CASRLVRENYEQYF
TGTGCCAGCCGTTTAGTCAGGGAAAACTACGAGCAGTACTTC
>TRBV19|TRBJ1-1|TRBD1|12|NA
CASGTGRTEAFF
TGTGCCAGCGGGACAGGGCGAACTGAAGCTTTCTTT
>TRBV27|TRBJ1-5|TRBD1|14|NA
CASQTGGRNQPQHF
TGTGCCAGCCAGACAGGGGGGAGGAATCAGCCCCAGCATTTT
>TRBV27|TRBJ2-7|TRBD2|16|few
CASSSTAGGQFHEQYF
TGTGCCAGCAGTTCCACCGCGGGGGGGCAGTTCCACGAGCAGTACTTC
>TRBV20-1|TRBJ2-3|TRBD2|14|NA
CSAGGGGDTDTQYF
TGCAGTGCTGGCGGCGGGGGGGACACAGATACGCAGTATTTT
>TRBV11-2|TRBJ1-6|NA|15|few
CASSLGGGSISPLHF
TGTGCCAGCAGCTTAGGGGGGGGTTCCATCTCACCCCTCCACTTT
>TRBV12-3/TRBV12-4|TRBJ2-5|NA|16|NA
CASSLMLRDRQETQYF
TGTGCCAGCAGTTTAATGCTGCGGGACAGACAAGAGACCCAGTACTTC
>TRBV20-1|TRBJ1-2|NA|16|few
CSPRGSGPWGLYGYTF
TGCAGTCCCCGGGGGTCCGGTCCTTGGGGCCTCTATGGCTACACCTTC
>TRBV5-1|TRBJ2-3|TRBD2|19|NA
CASSPSSSGGQTYTDTQYF
TGCGCCAGCAGCCCTTCCAGTAGCGGGGGGCAAACGTACACAGATACGCAGTATTTT
>TRBV20-1|TRBJ1-5|TRBD1|13|NA
CSAAGTGVQPQHF
TGCAGTGCAGCAGGGACAGGGGTTCAGCCCCAGCATTTT
>TRBV7-9|TRBJ2-1|NA|17|NA
CASSNPNRDGPYNEQFF
TGTGCCAGCAGCAATCCTAACCGGGACGGACCCTACAATGAGCAGTTCTTC
>TRBV25-1|TRBJ2-1|TRBD2|13|NA
CASAGLGNNEQFF
TGTGCCAGCGCGGGACTAGGGAACAATGAGCAGTTCTTC
>TRBV20-1|TRBJ1-1|NA|12|NA
CSASAENTEAFF
TGCAGTGCTTCCGCTGAGAACACTGAAGCTTTCTTT
>TRBV28|TRBJ1-1|NA|15|NA
CASSFSLGRYTEAFF
TGTGCCAGCAGTTTTTCCTTAGGGCGATACACTGAAGCTTTCTTT
>TRBV29-1|TRBJ2-5|TRBD1|13|NA
CSVMTGGGETQYF
TGCAGCGTTATGACAGGGGGCGGAGAGACCCAGTACTTC
>TRBV4-2|TRBJ2-5|NA|16|NA
CASSQGGGAGQETQYF
TGTGCCAGCAGCCAAGGTGGGGGGGCAGGCCAAGAGACCCAGTACTTC
>TRBV5-1|TRBJ2-5|NA|15|NA
CASSLAWRDQETQYF
TGCGCCAGCAGCTTGGCTTGGAGAGACCAAGAGACCCAGTACTTC
>TRBV6-6|TRBJ2-7|NA|14|NA
CASSYSTLSYEQYF
TGTGCCAGCAGTTACTCGACACTCTCCTACGAGCAGTACTTC
>TRBV5-1|TRBJ2-4|NA|16|few
CASHSEGGIAKNIQYF
TGCGCCAGTCACTCAGAGGGAGGCATAGCCAAAAACATTCAGTACTTC
>TRBV27|TRBJ2-1|NA|13|few
CASSLSQNNEQFF
TGTGCCAGCAGTTTATCACAGAACAATGAGCAGTTCTTC
>TRBV7-9|TRBJ1-2|NA|13|few
CASRGYEGYGYTF
TGTGCCAGTCGTGGATATGAGGGCTATGGCTACACCTTC
>TRBV4-3|TRBJ2-3|TRBD2|18|NA
CASSQDWGSGVFSDTQYF
TGCGCCAGCAGCCAAGATTGGGGCAGCGGGGTTTTTTCAGATACGCAGTATTTT
>TRBV25-1|TRBJ1-2|NA|14|NA
CASSGTDRNYGYTF
TGTGCCAGCAGCGGTACAGACAGAAACTATGGCTACACCTTC
>TRBV4-3|TRBJ1-2|NA|14|NA
CASSPNGANYGYTF
TGCGCCAGCAGCCCCAACGGGGCAAACTATGGCTACACCTTC
>TRBV5-1|TRBJ2-1|NA|15|NA
CASSYDRSGVGEQFF
TGCGCCAGCAGCTATGACAGGTCGGGGGTTGGTGAGCAGTTCTTC
>TRBV7-2|TRBJ1-5|NA|12|NA
CASSLDHQPQHF
TGTGCCAGCAGCTTAGATCATCAGCCCCAGCATTTT
>TRBV4-2|TRBJ2-7|TRBD1|16|NA
CASSQDLGQGSNEQYF
TGTGCCAGCAGCCAAGATTTGGGACAGGGAAGCAATGAGCAGTACTTC
>TRBV7-3|TRBJ2-5|NA|16|NA
CASSLGWARTGETQYF
TGTGCCAGCAGCTTAGGGTGGGCCCGGACGGGGGAGACCCAGTACTTC
>TRBV4-3|TRBJ1-4|TRBD1|14|NA
CASSQRTGSEKLFF
TGCGCCAGCAGCCAGAGGACAGGAAGTGAAAAACTGTTTTTT
>TRBV29-1|TRBJ2-2|TRBD2|14|NA
CSVAGLAPTGELFF
TGCAGCGTGGCGGGACTAGCGCCCACCGGGGAGCTGTTTTTT
>TRBV7-2|TRBJ1-1|NA|14|NA
CASTLGSRGTEAFF
TGTGCCAGCACCCTGGGTTCAAGGGGCACTGAAGCTTTCTTT
>TRBV11-2|TRBJ2-1|TRBD2|19|NA
CASSLPPGGKRSSYNEQFF
TGTGCCAGCAGCTTACCTCCGGGGGGTAAAAGAAGCTCCTACAATGAGCAGTTCTTC
>TRBV7-9|TRBJ2-5|TRBD1|14|few
CASSLRGQKETQYF
TGTGCCAGCAGCTTAAGGGGGCAGAAAGAGACCCAGTACTTC
>TRBV21-1|TRBJ2-6|NA|20|few
CASSKKRGEGNNSGANVLTF
TGTGCCAGCAGCAAAAAGCGTGGGGAAGGGAACAACTCTGGGGCCAACGTCCTGACTTTC